The clone carrying this T cell receptor (beta chain) was detected a few times. Its antigen is not known. Trimming stripped 0 bases from V and 1 base from J, with 9 bases between. The CDR3 length is 15 residues. Germline V lookup: CDR1 KGHSH, CDR2 LQKENI. These data come from a study of blood T cells in healthy people across ages. General study results and limits: Any conclusive comparison of naive versus antigen-experienced cells was prevented by using unsorted PBMCs. Among T cells, TCR beta diversity per million cells dropped roughly linearly as age rose.

Through a sample-barcoded 5' primer and a J-beta primer mix, a second PCR was run for roughly 6 to 12 cycles. A template-switch adaptor with 12 random nucleotides tagged each cDNA molecule. One entry per CDR3 protein results from TCRdb running MiXCR on the 5' RACE reads. This table has approximately 290,000 distinct CDR3 sequences, roughly a quarter appearing once. Per individual sample, total RNA of at least 5.5 micrograms was extracted. The source material was blood. V gene TRBV18 combines with J gene TRBJ1-1; D is ambiguous. The source is a woman in her 70s in good health. The CDR3 protein is CASSPPSGRNTEAFF. The CDR3 DNA sequence: TGTGCCAGCTCACCACCGTCTGGAAGGAACACTGAAGCTTTCTTT.